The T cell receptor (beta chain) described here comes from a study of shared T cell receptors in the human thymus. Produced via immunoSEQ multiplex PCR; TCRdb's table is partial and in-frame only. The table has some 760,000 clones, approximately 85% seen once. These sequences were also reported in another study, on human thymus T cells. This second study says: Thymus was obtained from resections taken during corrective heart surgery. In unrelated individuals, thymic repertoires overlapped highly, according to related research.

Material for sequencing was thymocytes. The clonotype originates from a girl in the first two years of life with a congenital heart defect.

DNA of the CDR3: TGCGCCAGCAGCTCCCATTCGGGACAGGGTCCAGGCGAGCAGTACTTC. This encodes CASSSHSGQGPGEQYF. The chain is built from TRBV5-1 and TRBJ2-7, with 9 bases that match TRBD1. From germline, CDR1 is SGHRS and CDR2 YFSETQ. CDR3 length: 16 residues. Trimming removed 3 bases from V and 6 bases from J; junction bases left unmatched: 13. The variable domain in full, completed from reference TRBV5-1 and TRBJ2-7, reads KAGVTQTPRYLIKTRGQQVTLSCSPISGHRSVSWYQQTPGQGLQFLFEYFSETQRNKGNFPGRFSGRQFSNSRSEMNVSTLELGDSALYLCASSSHSGQGPGEQYFGPGTRLTVT.